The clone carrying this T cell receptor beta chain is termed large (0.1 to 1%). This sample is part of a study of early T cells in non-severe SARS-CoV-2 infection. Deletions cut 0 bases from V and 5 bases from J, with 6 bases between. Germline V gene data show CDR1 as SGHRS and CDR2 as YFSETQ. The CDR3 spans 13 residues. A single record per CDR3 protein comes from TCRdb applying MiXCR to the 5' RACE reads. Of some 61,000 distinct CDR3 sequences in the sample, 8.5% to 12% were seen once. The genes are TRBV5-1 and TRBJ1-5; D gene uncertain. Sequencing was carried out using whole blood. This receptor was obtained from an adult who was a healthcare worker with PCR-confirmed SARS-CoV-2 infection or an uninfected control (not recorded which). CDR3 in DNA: TGCGCCAGCAGCTTGGCCGGGGATCAGCCCCAGCATTTT. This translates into CASSLAGDQPQHF.